Listed here are 28 T cell receptor beta chains from one sample, sequenced in a study of PD-L1 blockade in urothelial cancer. The table came from immunoSEQ multiplex PCR; TCRdb's copy has only in-frame clones and leaves some out. The sample holds 75,000 to 95,000 clones, approximately 90% seen once. The sequenced sample was PBMCs, obtained around atezolizumab (anti-PD-L1) treatment. These TCRs come from a man aged 55 to 70 with urothelial cancer.

Only one count was recorded for this clone. V is TRBV9 and J is TRBJ2-1, with unresolved D. Trimming pared 4 bases from V and 2 bases from J, leaving 13 bases between. This CDR3 has 15 amino acids. The germline V gene has CDR1 SGDLS and CDR2 YYNGEE. The CDR3 nucleotides are TGTGCCAGCAGCCCTCGAGCAGGTACCTACAATGAGCAGTTCTTC. It encodes CASSPRAGTYNEQFF.

The gene calls are TRBV6-1 and TRBJ2-1; 10 bases fit TRBD2. Germline CDR1 reads MNHNS; CDR2 reads SASEGT. The CDR3 is 15 amino acids. Germline trimming cut 5 bases from V and 8 bases from J; bases unmatched to any gene: 9. DNA for the CDR3: TGTGCCAGCAGTCCTATAGCGGGAGGCTATGATGAGCAGTTCTTC. It encodes CASSPIAGGYDEQFF.

V usage is TRBV5-6 and J usage is TRBJ1-6; D gene unclear. With 0 bases removed from V and 7 bases from J, the gap between germline ends came to 14 bases. The CDR3 covers 16 residues. Per the germline V gene, CDR1 is SGHDT and CDR2 is YYEEEE. The CDR3 DNA follows: TGTGCCAGCAGCTTGGATCCGGGAGACGTAAATTCACCCCTCCACTTT. Translating it yields CASSLDPGDVNSPLHF.

The chain recombines TRBV10-1 with TRBJ1-4; D remains unclear. The CDR3 sequence is 14 residues long. V lost 0 bases and J lost 8, with 10 bases in between. The V gene's germline CDR1 is WNHNN and CDR2 SYGVQD (reference sequence). Here the CDR3 reads CASSESLSGEKLFF. The CDR3 region has the DNA TGCGCCAGCAGTGAGTCGCTATCGGGAGAAAAACTGTTTTTT.

The rearrangement links TRBV4-3 to TRBJ2-1, with a weak D call TRBD2 (6 bases). Germline CDR1 is LGHNA and CDR2 is YSLEER. The CDR3 contains 15 residues. With 4 bases removed from V and 8 bases from J, the gap between germline ends came to 18 bases. This chain's CDR3 is CASSREGGIIDEQFF. CDR3 bases: TGCGCCAGCAGCCGGGAAGGCGGGATTATCGATGAGCAGTTCTTC.

The V and J genes are TRBV7-2 and TRBJ2-1; D is undetermined. The V end was cut by 1 base, the J end by 2 bases, with 9 bases between. Looked up from germline, CDR1 is SGHTA and CDR2 is FQGNSA. The CDR3 contains 15 residues. The CDR3, as DNA: TGTGCCAGCAGCTTAGTAGCTGCCGCCTACAATGAGCAGTTCTTC. Translated, it gives CASSLVAAAYNEQFF.

J is TRBJ2-1 and V is TRBV9; D not certain. V was trimmed by 2 bases and J by 2 bases, leaving 14 bases between them. Germline V gene sequence: CDR1 SGDLS, CDR2 YYNGEE. The CDR3 consists of 16 residues. In DNA, the CDR3 is TGTGCCAGCAGCGTTGAGTCCGACACAACCTACAATGAGCAGTTCTTC. Translating it yields CASSVESDTTYNEQFF.

This chain links TRBV6-1 with TRBJ1-4, with TRBD1 identical over 8 bases. J lost 4 bases, V lost 5 bases, and 3 bases had no gene match. The V gene's germline CDR1 is MNHNS and CDR2 SASEGT. CDR3 length: 14 residues. The CDR3 DNA reads TGTGCCAGCAGTCCAGACAGGGGTAATGAAAAACTGTTTTTT. Translated: CASSPDRGNEKLFF.

The V and J genes are TRBV18 and TRBJ1-2; D is possibly TRBD1 (6 bases). Trimming left V 6 bases short and J 3 bases short, with 20 bases between. Germline CDR1 KGHSH, CDR2 LQKENI. The CDR3 covers 16 residues. In DNA, the CDR3 is TGTGCCAGCTCGAGGGACATTACCCAGCTCGACTATGGCTACACCTTC. It yields the protein CASSRDITQLDYGYTF.

The J gene is TRBJ1-5, the V gene TRBV5-6, with D uncertain. This CDR3 comprises 12 residues. Trimming took off 0 bases at V and 10 bases at J, with 8 bases between the two ends. Germline V CDR1 and CDR2: SGHDT, YYEEEE. CDR3 nucleotide sequence: TGTGCCAGCAGCTTGGCTGAGGGACCCCAGCATTTT. Protein: CASSLAEGPQHF.

This chain connects TRBV18 to TRBJ2-7; D is possibly TRBD1 (5 bases). V was pared by 0 bases and J by 0 bases, with 6 bases between. The germline V gene encodes CDR1 KGHSH and CDR2 LQKENI. The CDR3 is 14 amino acids. The CDR3 protein is CASSPPQGSYEQYF. Written as DNA, the CDR3 is TGTGCCAGCTCACCACCGCAGGGCTCCTACGAGCAGTACTTC.

The chain combines TRBV7-2 with TRBJ2-5, with 9 bases lining up with TRBD1. V trimming: 5 bases; J trimming: 2 bases; junction bases outside the gene matches: 9. The CDR3 length is 16 residues. The germline gives CDR1 SGHTA, CDR2 FQGNSA. CDR3 nucleotide sequence: TGTGCCAGCAGCGCACTGACGGGGACAGGGCAAGAGACCCAGTACTTC. The encoded protein is CASSALTGTGQETQYF.

The chain employs TRBV10-3 and TRBJ2-1; TRBD1 aligns across 9 bases. CDR3 length: 14 residues. V shed 5 bases and J 8 bases; nucleotides not matched to a gene: 7. Germline V gives CDR1 ENHRY, CDR2 SYGVKD. CDR3 sequence reads: CAISTPRDRDEQFF. Here the CDR3 DNA reads TGTGCCATCAGTACCCCCCGGGACAGGGATGAGCAGTTCTTC.

This clone was found once. The gene calls are TRBV9 and TRBJ2-7; TRBD2 agrees at 14 bases. V was pared by 4 bases and J by 6 bases, with 6 bases of the junction left unmatched. This CDR3 is built from 15 residues. CDR1 SGDLS and CDR2 YYNGEE come from the germline V gene. The DNA for the CDR3 is TGTGCCAGCAGCTTTGGGACTAGCGGGAGAGGCGAGCAGTACTTC. Translating gives CASSFGTSGRGEQYF.

The chain links TRBV7-3 to TRBJ2-7, with 9 bases aligning to TRBD1. The germline gives CDR1 SGHTA, CDR2 FQGTGA. Trimming at V came to 8 bases and at J to 4 bases, leaving 6 bases not matched to a gene. The CDR3 is 13 amino acids. The CDR3 coding sequence is TGTGCCAGCTCGACGACAGGGGGTTACGAGCAGTACTTC. Its protein is CASSTTGGYEQYF.

The chain links TRBV7-9 to TRBJ2-5; possibly TRBD1 for D (5 bases). This CDR3 spans 16 amino acids. The germline CDR1 and CDR2 sequences are SEHNR and FQNEAQ (reference sequence). V was trimmed by 10 bases and J by 2 bases, leaving 23 bases between them. As DNA, the CDR3 is TGTGCCACCCCCTCAATCAGGGCTGGGGCACAAGAGACCCAGTACTTC. This translates into CATPSIRAGAQETQYF.

The chain recombines TRBV10-1 with TRBJ2-7, with 7 nucleotides matching TRBD1. Germline V gene lookup returns CDR1 WNHNN and CDR2 SYGVQD (reference sequence). CDR3 length: 13 residues. Unmatched junction bases numbered 0, after V lost 0 bases and J lost 4 bases. The CDR3 coding sequence is TGCGCCAGCAGTGAGTCGACAGGGTACGAGCAGTACTTC. Its translation: CASSESTGYEQYF.

This rearrangement joins TRBV7-2 to TRBJ2-1; D remains ambiguous. This CDR3 region has 16 residues. Germline loops: CDR1 SGHTA, CDR2 FQGNSA. Trimming left V 0 bases short and J 0 bases short, with 9 bases between. CDR3 residues: CASSLAAHSSYNEQFF. CDR3 nucleotide sequence: TGTGCCAGCAGCTTAGCGGCCCACAGCTCCTACAATGAGCAGTTCTTC. The complete variable domain, with remaining parts taken from reference TRBV7-2 and TRBJ2-1, reads GAGVSQSPSNKVTEKGKDVELRCDPISGHTALYWYRQSLGQGLEFLIYFQGNSAPDKSGLPSDRFSAERTGGSVSTLTIQRTQQEDSAVYLCASSLAAHSSYNEQFFGPGTRLTVL.

The J gene is TRBJ2-7, the V gene TRBV4-3; D gene ambiguous. The germline V and J ends were trimmed by 1 base and 2 bases, with 12 bases remaining between them. CDR1 is LGHNA and CDR2 is YSLEER in the germline V gene. The CDR3 runs to 15 residues. The CDR3 reads CASSQVSGTAYEQYF. DNA for the CDR3: TGCGCCAGCAGCCAAGTTTCAGGAACGGCCTACGAGCAGTACTTC.

This chain links TRBV25-1 with TRBJ2-1; 13 bases are a match to TRBD2. There are 16 residues in the CDR3. With 4 bases clipped from V and 8 bases from J, the junction kept 8 bases outside the gene matches. Germline values: CDR1 MGHDK, CDR2 SYGVNS. The CDR3: CASSGSGTSGADEQFF. The CDR3 bases are TGTGCCAGCAGTGGTTCCGGGACTAGCGGGGCGGATGAGCAGTTCTTC.

The V gene is TRBV7-6, the J gene TRBJ2-7; tentative D call: TRBD1 (5 bases). Trimming cost V 1 base and J 6 bases, with 13 bases left between them. This CDR3 has 14 amino acids. Germline V gene lookup returns CDR1 SGHVS and CDR2 FNYEAQ. The CDR3 coding sequence is TGTGCCAGCAGCTTAGGGGCAGGGTTTCTCGAGCAGTACTTC. Amino acids: CASSLGAGFLEQYF.

This sequence joins TRBV18 and TRBJ2-7; 8 nucleotides agree with TRBD2. Per germline, CDR1 KGHSH and CDR2 LQKENI. J was trimmed by 0 bases and V by 1 base; bases with no gene match: 5. The CDR3 runs to 16 residues. The CDR3 coding sequence is TGTGCCAGCTCACCACTCCCGGGGGGGAACTCCTACGAGCAGTACTTC. It is translated as CASSPLPGGNSYEQYF.

The chain combines TRBV11-3 with TRBJ2-5, with 11 nucleotides matching TRBD2. CDR1 and CDR2 from the germline V gene are SGHNT and YENEEA. The V segment lost 3 bases and the J segment 5 bases; nucleotides outside the gene matches: 8. This CDR3 has 16 amino acids. The CDR3 DNA follows: TGTGCCAGCAGCTTTGGGCTAGCGGGAGGTTCGGAGACCCAGTACTTC. This translates into CASSFGLAGGSETQYF.

V and J are TRBV5-1 and TRBJ1-2, with TRBD1 matching 9 bases. This CDR3 contains 17 residues. Germline assignment: CDR1 SGHRS and CDR2 YFSETQ. V shed 2 bases and J 7 bases; nucleotides not matched to a gene: 15. CDR3 region: CASSLDPPTGGNPGYTF. As DNA, the CDR3 is TGCGCCAGCAGCTTAGATCCACCTACAGGGGGCAATCCTGGCTACACCTTC.

The rearrangement uses TRBV11-2 and TRBJ1-2, with TRBD1 identical over 8 bases. The ends lost 2 bases at V and 5 bases at J; junction bases unmatched: 1. Germline CDR1 reads SGHAT; CDR2 reads FQNNGV. The CDR3 runs to 13 residues. CDR3 DNA: TGTGCCAGCAGCTTACGACAGGGGTATGGCTACACCTTC. The encoded protein is CASSLRQGYGYTF.

V gene TRBV10-2 combines with J gene TRBJ2-5, with a tentative D call TRBD1 (6 bases). The CDR3 loop spans 14 amino acids. Germline loops: CDR1 WSHSY, CDR2 SAAADI. The germline V and J ends were trimmed by 4 bases and 5 bases, with 14 bases remaining between them. The CDR3 is CASSVAGAMETQYF. In DNA form, the CDR3 reads TGCGCCAGCAGTGTGGCAGGGGCGATGGAGACCCAGTACTTC.

The rearrangement joins TRBV10-3 to TRBJ2-1; TRBD2 aligns across 13 bases. J gave up 3 bases and V 10 bases, and 9 bases lay outside the gene matches. The CDR3 is 16 amino acids. The germline CDR1 and CDR2 sequences are ENHRY and SYGVKD. The CDR3 DNA reads TGTGCCACCAAAGGACTAGCGGGAGAAAACTACAATGAGCAGTTCTTC. This gives the protein CATKGLAGENYNEQFF.

This chain links TRBV9 with TRBJ2-7; 9 positions agree with TRBD2. In germline, CDR1 is SGDLS, CDR2 YYNGEE. This CDR3 is 15 amino acids long. V lost 1 base, J lost 4 bases, and 6 bases stayed unmatched. The CDR3 here is CASSVSLAGPYEQYF. The CDR3 DNA reads TGTGCCAGCAGCGTAAGCCTAGCGGGACCGTACGAGCAGTACTTC.